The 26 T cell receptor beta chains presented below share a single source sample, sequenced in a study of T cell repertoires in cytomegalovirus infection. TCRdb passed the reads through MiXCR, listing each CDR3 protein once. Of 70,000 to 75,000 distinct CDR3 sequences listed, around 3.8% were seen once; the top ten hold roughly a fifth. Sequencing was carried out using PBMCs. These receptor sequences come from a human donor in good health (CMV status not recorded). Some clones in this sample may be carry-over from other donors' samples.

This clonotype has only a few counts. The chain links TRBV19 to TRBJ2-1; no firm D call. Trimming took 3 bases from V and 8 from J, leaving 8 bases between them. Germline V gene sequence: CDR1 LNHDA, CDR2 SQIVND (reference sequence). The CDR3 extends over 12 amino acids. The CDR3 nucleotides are TGTGCCAGTAGTATCCATCGAGATGAGCAGTTCTTC. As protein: CASSIHRDEQFF.

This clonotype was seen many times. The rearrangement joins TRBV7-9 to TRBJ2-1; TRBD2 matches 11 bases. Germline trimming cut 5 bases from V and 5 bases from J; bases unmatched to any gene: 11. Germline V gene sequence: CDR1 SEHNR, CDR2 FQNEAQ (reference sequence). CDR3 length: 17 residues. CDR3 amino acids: CASSRLSGTSGHNEQFF. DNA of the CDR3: TGTGCCAGCAGCCGCCTAAGCGGGACTAGCGGACACAATGAGCAGTTCTTC.

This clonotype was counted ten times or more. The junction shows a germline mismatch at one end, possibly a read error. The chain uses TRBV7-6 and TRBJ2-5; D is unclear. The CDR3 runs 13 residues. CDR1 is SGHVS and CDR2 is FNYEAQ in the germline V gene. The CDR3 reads CASSSGPAETQYF. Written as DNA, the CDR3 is TGTGCTAGCAGCTCTGGGCCCGCGGAGACCCAGTACTTC.

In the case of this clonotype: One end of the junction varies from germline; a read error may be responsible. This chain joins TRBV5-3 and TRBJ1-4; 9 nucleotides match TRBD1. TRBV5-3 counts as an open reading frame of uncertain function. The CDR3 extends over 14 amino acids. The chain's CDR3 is CASSFDRGNEKLFF. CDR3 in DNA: TGTGCCAGCAGCTTCGACAGGGGGAATGAAAAACTGTTTTTT.

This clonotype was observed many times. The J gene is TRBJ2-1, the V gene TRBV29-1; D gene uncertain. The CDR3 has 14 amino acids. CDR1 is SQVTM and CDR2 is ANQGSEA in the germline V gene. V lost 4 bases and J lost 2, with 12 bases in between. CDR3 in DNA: TGCAGCGTTGTGGTTTACTTTGCCTACAATGAGCAGTTCTTC. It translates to CSVVVYFAYNEQFF.

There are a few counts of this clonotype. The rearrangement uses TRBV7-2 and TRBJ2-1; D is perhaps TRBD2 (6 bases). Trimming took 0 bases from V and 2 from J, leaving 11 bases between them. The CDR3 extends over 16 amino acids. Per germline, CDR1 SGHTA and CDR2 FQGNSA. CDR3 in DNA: TGTGCCAGCAGCTTAGCGCAGTCTAGCGCCTACAATGAGCAGTTCTTC. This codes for CASSLAQSSAYNEQFF.

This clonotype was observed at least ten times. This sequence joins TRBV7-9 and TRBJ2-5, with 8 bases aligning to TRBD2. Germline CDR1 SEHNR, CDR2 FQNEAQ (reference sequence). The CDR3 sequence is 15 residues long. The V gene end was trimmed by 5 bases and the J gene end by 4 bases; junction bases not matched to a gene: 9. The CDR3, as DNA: TGTGCCAGCAGCCGCAGCGGGAGTGAAGTAGAGACCCAGTACTTC. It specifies CASSRSGSEVETQYF. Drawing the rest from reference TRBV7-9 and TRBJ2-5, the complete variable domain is DTGVSQNPRHKITKRGQNVTFRCDPISEHNRLYWYRQTLGQGPEFLTYFQNEAQLEKSRLLSDRFSAERPKGSFSTLEIQRTEQGDSAMYLCASSRSGSEVETQYFGPGTRLLVL.

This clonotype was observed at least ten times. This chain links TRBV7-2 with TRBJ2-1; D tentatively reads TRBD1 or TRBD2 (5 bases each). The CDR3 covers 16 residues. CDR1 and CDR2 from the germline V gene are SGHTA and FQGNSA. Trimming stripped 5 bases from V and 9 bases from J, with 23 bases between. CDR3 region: CASSLQGPPTISEQFF. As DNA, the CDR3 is TGTGCCAGCAGCCTCCAGGGACCCCCCACAATAAGTGAGCAGTTCTTC.

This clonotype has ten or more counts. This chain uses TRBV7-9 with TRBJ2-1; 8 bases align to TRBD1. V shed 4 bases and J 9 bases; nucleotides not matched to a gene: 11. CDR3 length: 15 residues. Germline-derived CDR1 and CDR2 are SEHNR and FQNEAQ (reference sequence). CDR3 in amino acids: CASSYIWQGAGEQFF. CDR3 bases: TGTGCCAGCAGCTACATCTGGCAGGGGGCGGGTGAGCAGTTCTTC.

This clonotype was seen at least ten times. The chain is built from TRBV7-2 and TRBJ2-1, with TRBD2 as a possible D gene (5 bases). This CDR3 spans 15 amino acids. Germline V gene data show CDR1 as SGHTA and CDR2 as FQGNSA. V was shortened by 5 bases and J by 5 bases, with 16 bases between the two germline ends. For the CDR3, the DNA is TGTGCCAGCAGCACCGGGCTAGCTTGGGACAATGAGCAGTTCTTC. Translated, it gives CASSTGLAWDNEQFF.

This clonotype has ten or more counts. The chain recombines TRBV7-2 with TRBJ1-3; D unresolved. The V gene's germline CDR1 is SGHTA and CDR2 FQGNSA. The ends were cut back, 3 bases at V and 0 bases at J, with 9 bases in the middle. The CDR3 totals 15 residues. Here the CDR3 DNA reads TGTGCCAGCAGCTTGGGAATCTCCTCTGGAAACACCATATATTTT. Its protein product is CASSLGISSGNTIYF.

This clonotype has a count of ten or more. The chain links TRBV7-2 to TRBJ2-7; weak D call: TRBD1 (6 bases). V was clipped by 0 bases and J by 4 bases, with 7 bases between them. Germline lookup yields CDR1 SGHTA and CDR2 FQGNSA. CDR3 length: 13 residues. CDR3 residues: CASSLAGQYEQYF. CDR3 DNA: TGTGCCAGCAGCTTAGCTGGACAGTACGAGCAGTACTTC.

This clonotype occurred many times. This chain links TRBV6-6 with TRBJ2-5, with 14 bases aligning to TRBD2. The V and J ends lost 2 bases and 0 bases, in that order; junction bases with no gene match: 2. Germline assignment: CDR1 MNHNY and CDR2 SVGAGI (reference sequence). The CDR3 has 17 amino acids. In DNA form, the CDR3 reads TGTGCCAGCAGTTACGGGACTAGCGGGAGAAACCAAGAGACCCAGTACTTC. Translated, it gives CASSYGTSGRNQETQYF.

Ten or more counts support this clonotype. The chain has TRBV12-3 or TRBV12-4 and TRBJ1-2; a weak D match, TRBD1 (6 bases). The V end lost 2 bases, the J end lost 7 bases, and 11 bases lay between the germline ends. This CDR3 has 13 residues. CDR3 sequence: CASSLSGQFGYTF. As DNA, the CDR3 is TGTGCCAGCAGTTTATCTGGACAGTTTGGCTACACCTTC.

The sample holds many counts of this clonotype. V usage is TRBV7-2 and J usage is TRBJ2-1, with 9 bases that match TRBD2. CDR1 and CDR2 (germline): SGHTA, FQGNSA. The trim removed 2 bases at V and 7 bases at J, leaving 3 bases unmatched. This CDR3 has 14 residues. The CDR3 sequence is CASSLLAGPNEQFF. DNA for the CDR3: TGTGCCAGCAGCTTACTAGCGGGGCCAAATGAGCAGTTCTTC.

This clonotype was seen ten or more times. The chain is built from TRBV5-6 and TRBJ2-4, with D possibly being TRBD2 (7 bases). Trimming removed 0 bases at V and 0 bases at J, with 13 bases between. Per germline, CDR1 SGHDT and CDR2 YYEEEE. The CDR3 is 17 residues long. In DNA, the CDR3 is TGTGCCAGCAGCTTGGGGGGGGGCGGCCAAGCCAAAAACATTCAGTACTTC. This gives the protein CASSLGGGGQAKNIQYF. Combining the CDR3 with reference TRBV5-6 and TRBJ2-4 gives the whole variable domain DAGVTQSPTHLIKTRGQQVTLRCSPKSGHDTVSWYQQALGQGPQFIFQYYEEEERQRGNFPDRFSGHQFPNYSSELNVNALLLGDSALYLCASSLGGGGQAKNIQYFGAGTRLSVL.

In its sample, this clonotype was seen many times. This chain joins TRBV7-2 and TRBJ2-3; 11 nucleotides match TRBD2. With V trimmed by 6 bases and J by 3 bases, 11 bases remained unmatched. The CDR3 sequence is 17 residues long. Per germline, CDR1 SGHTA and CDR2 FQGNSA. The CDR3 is CASSRRIGTSGTDTQYF. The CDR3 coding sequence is TGTGCCAGCAGTCGAAGGATCGGGACTAGCGGAACAGATACGCAGTATTTT.

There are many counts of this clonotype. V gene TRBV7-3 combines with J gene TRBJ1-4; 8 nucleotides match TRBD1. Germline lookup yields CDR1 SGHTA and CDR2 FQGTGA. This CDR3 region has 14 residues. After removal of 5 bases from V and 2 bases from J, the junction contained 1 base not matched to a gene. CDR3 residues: CASSRDRTNEKLFF. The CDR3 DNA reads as TGTGCCAGCAGCCGGGACAGGACTAATGAAAAACTGTTTTTT.

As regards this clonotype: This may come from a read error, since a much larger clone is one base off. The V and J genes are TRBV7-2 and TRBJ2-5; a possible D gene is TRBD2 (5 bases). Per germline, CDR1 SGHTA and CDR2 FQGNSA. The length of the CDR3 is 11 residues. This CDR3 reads CANSGGGTQYF. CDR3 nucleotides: TGTGCCAACAGCGGAGGCGGGACCCAGTACTTC.

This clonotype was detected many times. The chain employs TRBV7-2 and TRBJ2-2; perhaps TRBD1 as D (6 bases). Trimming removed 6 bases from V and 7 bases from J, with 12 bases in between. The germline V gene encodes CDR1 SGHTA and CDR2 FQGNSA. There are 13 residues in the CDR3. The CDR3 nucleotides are TGTGCCAGCAGTAACAGGGTACTCGGGGAGCTGTTTTTT. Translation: CASSNRVLGELFF.

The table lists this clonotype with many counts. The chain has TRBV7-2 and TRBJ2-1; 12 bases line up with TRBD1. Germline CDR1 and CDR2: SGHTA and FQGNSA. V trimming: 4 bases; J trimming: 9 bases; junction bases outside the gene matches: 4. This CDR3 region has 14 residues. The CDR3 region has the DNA TGTGCCAGCAGCTCGGGACAGGGGGCTGGTGAGCAGTTCTTC. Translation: CASSSGQGAGEQFF. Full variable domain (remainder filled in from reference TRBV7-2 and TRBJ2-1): GAGVSQSPSNKVTEKGKDVELRCDPISGHTALYWYRQSLGQGLEFLIYFQGNSAPDKSGLPSDRFSAERTGGSVSTLTIQRTQQEDSAVYLCASSSGQGAGEQFFGPGTRLTVL.

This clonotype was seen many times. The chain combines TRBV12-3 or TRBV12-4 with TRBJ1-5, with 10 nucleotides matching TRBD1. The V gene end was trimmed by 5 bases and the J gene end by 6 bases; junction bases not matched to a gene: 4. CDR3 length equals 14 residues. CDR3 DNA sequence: TGTGCCAGCAGTGGAGGGACAGGGGCTCAGCCCCAGCATTTT. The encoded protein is CASSGGTGAQPQHF.

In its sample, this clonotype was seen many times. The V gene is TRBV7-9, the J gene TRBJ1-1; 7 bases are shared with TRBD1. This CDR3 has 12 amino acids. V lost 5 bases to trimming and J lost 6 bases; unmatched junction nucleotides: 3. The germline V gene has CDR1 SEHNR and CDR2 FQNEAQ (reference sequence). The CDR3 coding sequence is TGTGCCAGCAGCCAGGGGACAGCTGAAGCTTTCTTT. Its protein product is CASSQGTAEAFF.

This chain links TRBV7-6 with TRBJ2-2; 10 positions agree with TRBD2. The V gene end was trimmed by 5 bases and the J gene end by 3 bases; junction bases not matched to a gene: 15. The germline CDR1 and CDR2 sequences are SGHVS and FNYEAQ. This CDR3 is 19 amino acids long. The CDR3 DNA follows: TGTGCCAGCAGCCCCAGTCTAGCGGGGGCCATCGGGGACACCGGGGAGCTGTTTTTT. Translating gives CASSPSLAGAIGDTGELFF.

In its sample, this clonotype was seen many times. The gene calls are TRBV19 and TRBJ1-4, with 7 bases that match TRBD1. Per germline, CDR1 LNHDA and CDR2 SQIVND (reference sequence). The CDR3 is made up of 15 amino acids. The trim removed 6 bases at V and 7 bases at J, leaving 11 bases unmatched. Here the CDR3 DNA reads TGTGCCAGTAGAGGACTTACAGGGGTCGTTGAAAAACTGTTTTTT. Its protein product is CASRGLTGVVEKLFF.

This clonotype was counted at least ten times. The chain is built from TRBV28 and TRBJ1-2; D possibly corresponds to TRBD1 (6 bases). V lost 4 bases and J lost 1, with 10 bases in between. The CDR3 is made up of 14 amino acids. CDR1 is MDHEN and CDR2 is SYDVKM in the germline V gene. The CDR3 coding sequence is TGTGCCAGCAGTTCAGGGGATTATAACTATGGCTACACCTTC. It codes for CASSSGDYNYGYTF.